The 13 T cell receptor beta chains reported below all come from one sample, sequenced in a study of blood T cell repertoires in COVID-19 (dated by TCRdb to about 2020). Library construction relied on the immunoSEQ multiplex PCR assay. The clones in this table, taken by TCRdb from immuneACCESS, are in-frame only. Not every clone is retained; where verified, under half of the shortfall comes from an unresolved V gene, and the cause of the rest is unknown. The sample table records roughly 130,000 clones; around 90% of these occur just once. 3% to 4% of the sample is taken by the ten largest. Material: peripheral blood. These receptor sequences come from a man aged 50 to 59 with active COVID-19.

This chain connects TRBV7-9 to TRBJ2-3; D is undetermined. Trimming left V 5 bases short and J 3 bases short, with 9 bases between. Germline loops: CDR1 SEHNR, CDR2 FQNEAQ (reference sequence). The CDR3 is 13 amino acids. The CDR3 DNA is TGTGCCAGCAGCACGTCCGGGACAGATACGCAGTATTTT. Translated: CASSTSGTDTQYF.

CDR3 residues: CASSPKTVPYEQYV. The CDR3 DNA follows: TGTGCCAGCAGCCCGAAGACAGTTCCCTACGAGCAGTACGTC. The chain employs TRBV5-6 and TRBJ2-7; D possibly corresponds to TRBD1 (5 bases). The germline CDR1 and CDR2 sequences are SGHDT and YYEEEE. Trimming took off 4 bases at V and 2 bases at J, with 13 bases between the two ends. This CDR3 spans 14 amino acids.

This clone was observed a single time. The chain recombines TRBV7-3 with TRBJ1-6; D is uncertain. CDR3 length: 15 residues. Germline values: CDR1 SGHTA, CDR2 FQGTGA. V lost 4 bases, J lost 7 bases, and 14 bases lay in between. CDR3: CASSSQSAANSPLHF. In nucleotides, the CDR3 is TGTGCCAGCAGCTCCCAGTCCGCGGCAAATTCACCCCTCCACTTT.

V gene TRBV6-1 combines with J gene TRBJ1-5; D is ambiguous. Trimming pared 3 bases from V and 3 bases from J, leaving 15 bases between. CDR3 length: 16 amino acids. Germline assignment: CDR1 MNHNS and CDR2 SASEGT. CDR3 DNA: TGTGCCAGCAGTGATGGCAGTATCAGAATCAATCAGCCCCAGCATTTT. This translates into CASSDGSIRINQPQHF.

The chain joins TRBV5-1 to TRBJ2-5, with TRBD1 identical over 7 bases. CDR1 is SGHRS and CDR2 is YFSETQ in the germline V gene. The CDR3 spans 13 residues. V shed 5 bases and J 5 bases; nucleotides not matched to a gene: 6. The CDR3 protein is CASRFEGQETQYF. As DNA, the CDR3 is TGCGCCAGCAGATTCGAGGGACAGGAGACCCAGTACTTC.

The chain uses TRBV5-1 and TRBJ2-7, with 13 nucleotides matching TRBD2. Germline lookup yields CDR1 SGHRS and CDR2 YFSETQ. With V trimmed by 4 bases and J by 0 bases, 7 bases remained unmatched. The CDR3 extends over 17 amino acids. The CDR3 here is CASSTRTSGGSSYEQYF. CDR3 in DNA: TGCGCCAGCAGCACGCGGACTAGCGGGGGAAGCTCCTACGAGCAGTACTTC. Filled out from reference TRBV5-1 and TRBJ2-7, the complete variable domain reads KAGVTQTPRYLIKTRGQQVTLSCSPISGHRSVSWYQQTPGQGLQFLFEYFSETQRNKGNFPGRFSGRQFSNSRSEMNVSTLELGDSALYLCASSTRTSGGSSYEQYFGPGTRLTVT.

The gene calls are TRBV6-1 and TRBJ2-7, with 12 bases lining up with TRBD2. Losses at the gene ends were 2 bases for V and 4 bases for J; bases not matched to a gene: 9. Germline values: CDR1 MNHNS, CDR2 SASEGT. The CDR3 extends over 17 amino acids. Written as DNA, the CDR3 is TGTGCCAGCAGTGAAAGCCTTCTAGCGGGGGGGCAGTACGAGCAGTACTTC. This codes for CASSESLLAGGQYEQYF.

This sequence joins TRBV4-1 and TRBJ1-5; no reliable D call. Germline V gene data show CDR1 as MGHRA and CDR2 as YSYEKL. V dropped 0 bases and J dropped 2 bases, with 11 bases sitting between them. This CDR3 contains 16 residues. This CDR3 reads CASSQDGGFGNQPQHF. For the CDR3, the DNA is TGCGCCAGCAGCCAAGATGGAGGGTTCGGCAATCAGCCCCAGCATTTT.

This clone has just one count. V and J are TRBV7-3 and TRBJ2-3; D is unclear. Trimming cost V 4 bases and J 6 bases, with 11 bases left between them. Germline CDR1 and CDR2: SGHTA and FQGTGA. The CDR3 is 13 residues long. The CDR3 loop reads CASSSTSGDTQYF. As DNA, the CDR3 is TGTGCCAGCAGCTCCACTTCCGGGGATACGCAGTATTTT.

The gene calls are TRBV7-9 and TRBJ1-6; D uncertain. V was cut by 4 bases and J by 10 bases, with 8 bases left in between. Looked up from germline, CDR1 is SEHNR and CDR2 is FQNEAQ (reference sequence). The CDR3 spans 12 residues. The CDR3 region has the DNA TGTGCCAGCAGCTCCCCCTCCTCACCCCTCCACTTT. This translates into CASSSPSSPLHF.

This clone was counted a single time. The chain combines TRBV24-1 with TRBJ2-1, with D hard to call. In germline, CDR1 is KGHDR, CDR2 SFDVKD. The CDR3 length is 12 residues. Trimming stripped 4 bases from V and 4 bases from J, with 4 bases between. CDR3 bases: TGTGCCACCAGTGAGCGATACAATGAGCAGTTCTTC. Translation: CATSERYNEQFF.

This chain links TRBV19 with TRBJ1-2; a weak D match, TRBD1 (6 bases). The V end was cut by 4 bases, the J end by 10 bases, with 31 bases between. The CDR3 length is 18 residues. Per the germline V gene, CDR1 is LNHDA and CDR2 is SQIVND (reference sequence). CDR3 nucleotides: TGTGCCAGTAGTACACATTTTGGGACAACGTTTTTTGAAGGGACCTACACCTTC. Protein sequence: CASSTHFGTTFFEGTYTF.

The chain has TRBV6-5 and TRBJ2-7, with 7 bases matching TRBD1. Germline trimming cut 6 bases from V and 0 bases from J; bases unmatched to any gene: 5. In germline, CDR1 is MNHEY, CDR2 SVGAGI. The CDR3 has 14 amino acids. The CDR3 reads CASSRQGFSYEQYF. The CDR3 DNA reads TGTGCCAGCAGCCGACAGGGATTCTCCTACGAGCAGTACTTC.